The text below deals with one T cell receptor (beta chain). Its cognate antigen has yet to be identified. Within one base of it there is no much larger clone, and no base qualities were kept. Amplification of TCR beta CDR3 regions was carried out from RNA transcripts. For the first round of RT-PCR on the TCR CDR3, the HTBI primer set was used together with the Qiagen OneStep RT-PCR kit. A second multiplex PCR round built the libraries, followed by size selection and purification. Paired-end sequencing of the libraries was performed with 100 bp reads on an Illumina HiSeq2000. The study's processing was this. SOAPnuke was used to process the raw data, removing reads that contained adapters or uncalled bases, had a mean Phred below 15, or lacked an exact match to the constant primer or identifier. COPE v1.2.5 was used to merge high-quality paired reads, and clonotypes were defined as unique nucleotide sequences. MiTCR v1.1 was used to align clonotypes to the IMGT TRBV, TRBD and TRBJ reference segments. The analysis was restricted to V-J combinations with a frequency above 0.0001, which together covered approximately 99% of the repertoires. The TCS score was defined as F50 (clonal expansion) divided by E x V (chaos), with BLOSUM62-based TCRdist calculated between CDR3 peptides within each V-J. Welch's t-statistics and random forest reduced just over 500 V-J features to 13, which were used in a naive Bayes classifier (R e1071). TCRdb passed the public sequencing reads through fastp at Q25 and MiXCR, retaining productive beta sequences. Under each unique CDR3 protein, matching rows form one entry showing the most common genes and DNA. Here the V and J calls rest on TCRdb's processing, not on the authors' analysis. Here the sample has about 500,000 distinct CDR3 sequences; approximately 15% occur a single time. Roughly 17% of the sample belongs to the ten largest clones.

This entry belongs to a study of T cells in Graves' hyperthyroidism and ophthalmopathy (dated by TCRdb to between 2017 and 2020). Background on the whole study: Peripheral blood was collected at initial diagnosis, before any treatment. In addition, the study compared T-cell repertoires in thyroid tissue and in blood from roughly 6 Graves' hyperthyroidism patients. For training and testing, the 100 or so patients in the discovery cohort were randomly divided in a 7:3 ratio. After blood sampling, hyperthyroidism patients were treated with methimazole at a starting dose of 30 mg daily, and ophthalmopathy patients were treated with high-dose intravenous methylprednisolone. An independent validation cohort of under 20 hyperthyroidism patients and about 15 patients who later progressed to ophthalmopathy tested prospective prediction of ophthalmopathy. TCR V-J signatures able to tell the groups apart were searched for in a discovery cohort of 95 to 100 patients, of whom 43 had Graves' ophthalmopathy and roughly 57 had stable Graves' hyperthyroidism. The paper reports TCR Vbeta CDR3 sequencing of roughly 140 peripheral blood samples: 43 ophthalmopathy, some 80 hyperthyroidism and 17 progressor patients. Points the paper makes about the study in general: In validation, the model predicted progression to ophthalmopathy with around 71% sensitivity and 72% to 85% specificity, a median of around 6.6 months before onset. Ophthalmopathy was separated from stable hyperthyroidism by a 13 V-J signature model, with just over 85% sensitivity and roughly 84% specificity obtained in cross-validation and 80%/75% obtained in testing. No statistical method was used to fix the sample size in advance, and group allocation was not hidden from the investigators. Blood samples also contained most of the expanded thyroid clonotypes (frequency above 0.001), which suggests that blood repertoires may reflect thyroid immune responses.

Stable Graves' hyperthyroidism was defined as no progression to ophthalmopathy during 18 months of follow-up. Hyperthyroidism patients were aged 18 to 65 years and newly diagnosed, with disease duration of less than 2 months. Any patient with an uncontrolled infection, another autoimmune disease, pregnancy or lactation was excluded. Diagnoses relied on clinical symptoms, serum thyroxine and TRAb, thyroid ultrasound and orbital computed tomography. PBMCs were isolated from roughly 10 ml of fresh peripheral blood by Ficoll-Paque density gradient centrifugation. Total RNA was extracted with Trizol reagent, and quality was checked on an Agilent 2100 Bioanalyzer. From a lookup of the germline V gene (reference sequence), CDR1 and CDR2 are LNHDA and SQIVND. The CDR3 measures 11 amino acids from cysteine to phenylalanine. This entry keeps only the CDR3 DNA: 33 bases, framed from base 1. Cut back by 10 bases and 2 bases, the V and J ends lie 9 bases apart.

The sequence came from a young woman with Graves' hyperthyroidism. The chain joins TRBV19 to TRBJ2-7, with the D gene too uncertain to name. The sequencing input was blood. The DNA sequence is as follows: TGTGCCACCGCAGATCCCTACGAGCAGTACTTC. Translated, it reads CATADPYEQYF.